Detailed here is one T cell receptor beta chain. Method: immunoSEQ multiplex PCR; TCRdb's copy keeps in-frame clones and lacks some. The sample holds under 150,000 clones, 65% to 85% seen once. The data are from a study of blood T cell repertoires in COVID-19. About the study: T cells, B-cell-depleted T cells, or PBMCs provided the cDNA or gDNA that served as material.

This CDR3 comprises 16 residues. Trimming took off 1 base at V and 5 bases at J, with 17 bases between the two ends. CDR1 and CDR2 (germline): SGHVS, FQNEAQ. Sequenced input: peripheral blood. The receptor comes from a man aged 45 to 65 with acute or convalescent COVID-19. The chain is built from TRBV7-8 and TRBJ1-1; a possible D gene is TRBD1 (5 bases). The CDR3 region has the DNA TGTGCCAGCAGCTTAGGGGGTAGCGGGGGGAGGACTGAAGCTTTCTTT. Translated: CASSLGGSGGRTEAFF.